The clone carrying this T cell receptor beta chain was seen many times. Its antigen is undetermined. Both iRepertoire HTBI primers and Arm-PCR of CDR3 regions were used to build the TCR beta libraries. TCRdb redid the calling of the multiplex PCR reads with MiXCR, one entry per CDR3 protein. The repertoire includes 200,000 to 300,000 distinct CDR3 sequences, 20% of them detected once, and about 15% sits in the top ten. Time point given: newly diagnosed GD, antithyroid drugs for less than 3 months. TCR sequences were obtained from RNA taken from PBMCs. Graves' disease diagnosis followed American Thyroid Association guidelines. The germline V and J ends were trimmed by 6 bases and 2 bases, with 8 bases remaining between them. Germline CDR1 is MDHEN and CDR2 is SYDVKM. This CDR3 comprises 12 residues. The data were taken from a study of regulatory T cells in long-lasting Graves disease. General study points: Under persistent disease, TRBV28, TRBJ1-2 and TRBJ2-5 were used preferentially. Peripheral blood was the sole material, not thyroid tissue.

The clonotype was recovered from a female donor with Graves disease. J is TRBJ2-7 and V is TRBV28; a weak D match, TRBD2 (5 bases). The sequencing used peripheral blood mononuclear cells (PBMCs), collected at new diagnosis, from a patient treated with antithyroid drugs. CDR3 coding DNA: TGTGCCAGCAGGGAGGTGACCTACGAGCAGTACTTC. It codes for CASREVTYEQYF. Filled out from reference TRBV28 and TRBJ2-7, the complete variable domain reads DVKVTQSSRYLVKRTGEKVFLECVQDMDHENMFWYRQDPGLGLRLIYFSYDVKMKEKGDIPEGYSVSREKKERFSLILESASTNQTSMYLCASREVTYEQYFGPGTRLTVT.